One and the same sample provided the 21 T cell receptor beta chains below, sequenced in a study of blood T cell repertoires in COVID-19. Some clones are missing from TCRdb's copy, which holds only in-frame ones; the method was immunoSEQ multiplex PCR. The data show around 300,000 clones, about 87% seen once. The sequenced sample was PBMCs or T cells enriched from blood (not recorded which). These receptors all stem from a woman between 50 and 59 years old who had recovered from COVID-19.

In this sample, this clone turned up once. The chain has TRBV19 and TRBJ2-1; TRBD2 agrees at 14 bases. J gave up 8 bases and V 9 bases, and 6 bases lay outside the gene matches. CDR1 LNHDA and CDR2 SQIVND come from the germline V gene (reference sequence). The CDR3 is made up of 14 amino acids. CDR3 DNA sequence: TGTGCCAGCCAGACTAGCGGGAGGGCCGATGAGCAGTTCTTC. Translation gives CASQTSGRADEQFF.

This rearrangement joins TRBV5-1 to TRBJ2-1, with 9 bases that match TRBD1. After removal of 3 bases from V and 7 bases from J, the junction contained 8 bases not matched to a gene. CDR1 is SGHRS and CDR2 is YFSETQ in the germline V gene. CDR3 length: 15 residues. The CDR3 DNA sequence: TGCGCCAGCAGCTCAACGACAGGGGGATCAAATGAGCAGTTCTTC. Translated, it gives CASSSTTGGSNEQFF.

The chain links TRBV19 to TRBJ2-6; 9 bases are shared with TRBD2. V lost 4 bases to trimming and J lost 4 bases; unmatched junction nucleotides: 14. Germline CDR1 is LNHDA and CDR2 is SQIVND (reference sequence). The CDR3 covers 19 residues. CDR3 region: CASSTLGLAGGPGANVLTF. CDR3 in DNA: TGTGCCAGTAGTACCCTGGGTTTGGCGGGAGGGCCCGGGGCCAACGTCCTGACTTTC.

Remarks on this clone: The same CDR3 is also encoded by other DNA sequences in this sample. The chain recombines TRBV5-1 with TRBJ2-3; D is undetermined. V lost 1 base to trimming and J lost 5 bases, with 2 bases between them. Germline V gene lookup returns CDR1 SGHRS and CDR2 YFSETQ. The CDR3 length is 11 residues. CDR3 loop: CASSLLDTQYF. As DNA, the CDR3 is TGCGCCAGCAGCTTGCTAGATACGCAGTATTTT.

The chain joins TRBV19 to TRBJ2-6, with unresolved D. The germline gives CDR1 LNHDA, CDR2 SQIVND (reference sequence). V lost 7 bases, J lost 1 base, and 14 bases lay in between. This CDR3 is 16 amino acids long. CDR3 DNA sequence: TGTGCCAGTACCCTCGGGTTGGCTTCTGGGGCCAACGTCCTGACTTTC. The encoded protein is CASTLGLASGANVLTF.

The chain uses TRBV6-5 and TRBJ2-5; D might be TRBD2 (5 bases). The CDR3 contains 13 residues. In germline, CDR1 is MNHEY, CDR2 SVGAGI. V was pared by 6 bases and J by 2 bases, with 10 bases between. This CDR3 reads CASRRAVQETQYF. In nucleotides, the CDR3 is TGTGCCAGCAGGCGGGCAGTTCAAGAGACCCAGTACTTC.

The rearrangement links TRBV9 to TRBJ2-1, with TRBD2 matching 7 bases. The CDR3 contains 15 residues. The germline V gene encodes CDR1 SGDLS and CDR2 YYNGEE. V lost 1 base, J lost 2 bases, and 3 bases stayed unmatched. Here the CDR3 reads CASSVMGGTYNEQFF. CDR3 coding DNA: TGTGCCAGCAGCGTAATGGGGGGGACCTACAATGAGCAGTTCTTC.

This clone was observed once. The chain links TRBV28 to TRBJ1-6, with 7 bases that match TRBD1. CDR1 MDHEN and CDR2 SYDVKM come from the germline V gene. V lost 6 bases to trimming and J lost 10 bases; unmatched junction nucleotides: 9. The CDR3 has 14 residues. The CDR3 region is CASSIRQGGSPLHF. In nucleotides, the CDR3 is TGTGCCAGCAGCATAAGACAGGGTGGGTCACCCCTCCACTTT.

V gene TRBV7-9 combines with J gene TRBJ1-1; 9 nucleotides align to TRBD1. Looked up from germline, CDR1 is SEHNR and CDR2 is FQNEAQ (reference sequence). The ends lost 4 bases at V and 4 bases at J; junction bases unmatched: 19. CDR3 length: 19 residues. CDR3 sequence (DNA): TGTGCCAGCAGCTACCGAATGATTATCGACAGGGGGTTTGGCACTGAAGCTTTCTTT. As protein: CASSYRMIIDRGFGTEAFF.

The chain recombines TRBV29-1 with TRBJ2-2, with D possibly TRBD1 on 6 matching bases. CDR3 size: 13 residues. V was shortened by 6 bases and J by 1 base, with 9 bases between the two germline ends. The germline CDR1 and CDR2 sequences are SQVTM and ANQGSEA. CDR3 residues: CSVQQGNTGELFF. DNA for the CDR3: TGCAGCGTGCAACAGGGGAACACCGGGGAGCTGTTTTTT.

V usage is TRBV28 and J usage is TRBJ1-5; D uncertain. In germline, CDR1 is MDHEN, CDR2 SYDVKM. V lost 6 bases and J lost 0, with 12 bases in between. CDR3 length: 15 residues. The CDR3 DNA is TGTGCCAGCAGGGATCAGGCGTATAGCAATCAGCCCCAGCATTTT. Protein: CASRDQAYSNQPQHF.

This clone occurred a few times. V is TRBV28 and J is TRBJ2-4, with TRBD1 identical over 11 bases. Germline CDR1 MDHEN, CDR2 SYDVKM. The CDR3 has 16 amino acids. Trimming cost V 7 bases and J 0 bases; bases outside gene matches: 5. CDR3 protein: CASMDRGRLAKNIQYF. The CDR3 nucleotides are TGTGCCAGCATGGACAGGGGGCGATTAGCCAAAAACATTCAGTACTTC.

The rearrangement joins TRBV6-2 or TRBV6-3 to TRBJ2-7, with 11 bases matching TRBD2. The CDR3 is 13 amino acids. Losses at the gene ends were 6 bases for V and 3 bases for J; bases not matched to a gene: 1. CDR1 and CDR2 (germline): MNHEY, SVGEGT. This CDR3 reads CASSTSGSYEQYF. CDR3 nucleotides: TGTGCCAGCAGCACTAGCGGGAGCTACGAGCAGTACTTC.

This chain's CDR3 is CASKSQRPTGETQYF. The CDR3 DNA follows: TGTGCCAGCAAGTCTCAGCGGCCCACTGGAGAGACCCAGTACTTC. The chain uses TRBV2 and TRBJ2-5; TRBD2 might be the D (5 bases). Germline V gives CDR1 SNHLY, CDR2 FYNNEI. Trimming removed 7 bases at V and 4 bases at J, with 19 bases between. CDR3 length: 15 residues.

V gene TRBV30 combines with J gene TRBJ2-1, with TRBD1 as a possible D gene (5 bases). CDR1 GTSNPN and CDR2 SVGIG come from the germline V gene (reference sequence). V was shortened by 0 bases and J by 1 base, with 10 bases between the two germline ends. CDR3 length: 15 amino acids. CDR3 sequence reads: CAWSVLQGSYNEQFF. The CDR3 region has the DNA TGTGCCTGGAGTGTACTTCAGGGATCCTACAATGAGCAGTTCTTC.

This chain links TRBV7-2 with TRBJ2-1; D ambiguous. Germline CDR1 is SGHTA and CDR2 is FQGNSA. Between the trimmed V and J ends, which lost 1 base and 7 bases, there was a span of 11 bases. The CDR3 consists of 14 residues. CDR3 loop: CASSLGGSVNEQFF. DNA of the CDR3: TGTGCCAGCAGCTTAGGTGGTTCGGTTAATGAGCAGTTCTTC.

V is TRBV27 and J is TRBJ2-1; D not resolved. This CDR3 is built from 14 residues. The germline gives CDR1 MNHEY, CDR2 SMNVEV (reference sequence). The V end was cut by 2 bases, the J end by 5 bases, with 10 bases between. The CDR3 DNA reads TGTGCCAGCAGTTTACCTTCCCTCCACAATGAGCAGTTCTTC. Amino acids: CASSLPSLHNEQFF.

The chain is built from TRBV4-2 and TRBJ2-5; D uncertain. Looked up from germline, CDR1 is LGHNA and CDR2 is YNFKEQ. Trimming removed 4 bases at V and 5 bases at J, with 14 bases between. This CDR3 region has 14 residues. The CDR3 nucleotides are TGTGCCAGCAGCCCGAATGAGGTACGGGAGACCCAGTACTTC. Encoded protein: CASSPNEVRETQYF.

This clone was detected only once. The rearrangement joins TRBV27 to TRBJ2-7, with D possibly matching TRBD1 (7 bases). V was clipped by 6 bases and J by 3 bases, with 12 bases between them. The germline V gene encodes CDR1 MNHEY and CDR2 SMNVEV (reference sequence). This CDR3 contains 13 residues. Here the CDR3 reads CASSRQGGYEQYF. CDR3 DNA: TGTGCCAGCAGCCGACAGGGAGGCTACGAGCAGTACTTC.

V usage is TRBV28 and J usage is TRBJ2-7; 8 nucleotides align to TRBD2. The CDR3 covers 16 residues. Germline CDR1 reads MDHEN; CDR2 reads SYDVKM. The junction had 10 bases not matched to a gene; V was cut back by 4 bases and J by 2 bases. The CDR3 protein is CASSSQTSGTTYEQYF. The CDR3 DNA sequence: TGTGCCAGCAGTTCCCAAACTAGCGGCACTACCTACGAGCAGTACTTC.

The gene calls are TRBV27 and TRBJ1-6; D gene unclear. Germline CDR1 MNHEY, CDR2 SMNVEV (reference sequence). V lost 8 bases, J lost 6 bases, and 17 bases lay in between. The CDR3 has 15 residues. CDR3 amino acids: CASRPGRRSNSPLHF. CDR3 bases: TGTGCCAGCCGACCCGGACGGAGGAGTAATTCACCCCTCCACTTT.